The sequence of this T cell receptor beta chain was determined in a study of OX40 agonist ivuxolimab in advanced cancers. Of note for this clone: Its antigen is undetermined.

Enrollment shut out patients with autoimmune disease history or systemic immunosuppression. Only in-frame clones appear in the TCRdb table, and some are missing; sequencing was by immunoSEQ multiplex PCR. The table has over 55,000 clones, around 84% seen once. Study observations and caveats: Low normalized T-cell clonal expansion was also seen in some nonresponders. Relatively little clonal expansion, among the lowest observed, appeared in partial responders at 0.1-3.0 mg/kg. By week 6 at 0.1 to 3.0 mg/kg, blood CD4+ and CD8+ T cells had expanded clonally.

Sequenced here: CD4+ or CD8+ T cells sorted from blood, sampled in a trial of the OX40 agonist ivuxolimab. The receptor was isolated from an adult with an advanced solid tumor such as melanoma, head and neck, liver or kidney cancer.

CDR3 nucleotides: TGTGCCTGGACTAACAGGTTCACCGGGGAGCTGTTTTTT. Its translation is CAWTNRFTGELFF. V usage is TRBV30 and J usage is TRBJ2-2; D possibly corresponds to TRBD1 (5 bases). With 4 bases removed from V and 4 bases from J, the gap between germline ends came to 10 bases. This CDR3 spans 13 amino acids. Per the germline V gene, CDR1 is GTSNPN and CDR2 is SVGIG (reference sequence).